These T cell receptor beta chains were read from a single sample in a study of blood T cell repertoires in COVID-19. Here immunoSEQ multiplex PCR was the method, and the copy in TCRdb shows in-frame clones only, minus some. Of approximately 250,000 clones listed, approximately 88% are singletons. Specimen: PBMCs or T cells enriched from blood (not recorded which). These receptors all come from a woman younger than 45 who had recovered from COVID-19. Each CDR3 is given with its conserved first and last residue. Fields, in order: V gene, D gene, clone size, J gene, CDR3 DNA, CDR3 protein. D genes are given only for firm matches. Rows may omit the clone size; those that give it use once, few, many or a size class.

v_call: TRBV5-1
d_call: NA
clone_size: once
j_call: TRBJ2-5
cdr3_nt: TGCGCCAGCAGCTTGGCCGGACAACAGCCCGGTGGGACCCAGTACTTC
cdr3_aa: CASSLAGQQPGGTQYF

v_call: TRBV5-1
d_call: TRBD2
clone_size: NA
j_call: TRBJ2-3
cdr3_nt: TGCGCCAGCAGCTTTATCACTAGCGGGGGTGTCACAGATACGCAGTATTTT
cdr3_aa: CASSFITSGGVTDTQYF

v_call: TRBV18
d_call: NA
clone_size: once
j_call: TRBJ1-2
cdr3_nt: TGTGCCAGCTCACCACGGCTTGTGGTCGGGGGCTATGGCTACACCTTC
cdr3_aa: CASSPRLVVGGYGYTF

v_call: TRBV7-6
d_call: TRBD1
clone_size: NA
j_call: TRBJ1-2
cdr3_nt: TGTGCCAGCAGCCCAGCTCGGACAGGGAACTATGGCTACACCTTC
cdr3_aa: CASSPARTGNYGYTF

v_call: TRBV19
d_call: NA
clone_size: NA
j_call: TRBJ2-4
cdr3_nt: TGTGCCACCCTCTCGGCGGGAAGAGACCTCATTCAGTACTTC
cdr3_aa: CATLSAGRDLIQYF

v_call: TRBV5-6
d_call: TRBD2
clone_size: NA
j_call: TRBJ2-1
cdr3_nt: TGTGCCAGCTCTACTATAGCGGGGGTCTCTCAACGGTACAATGAGCAGTTCTTC
cdr3_aa: CASSTIAGVSQRYNEQFF

v_call: TRBV27
d_call: NA
clone_size: NA
j_call: TRBJ2-3
cdr3_nt: TGTGCCAGCAGTTTAAGGGGAAGGGCTATACTCACAGATACGCAGTATTTT
cdr3_aa: CASSLRGRAILTDTQYF

v_call: TRBV6-6
d_call: NA
clone_size: once
j_call: TRBJ1-1
cdr3_nt: TGTGCCAGCAGTTATCAGGACACTGAAGCTTTCTTT
cdr3_aa: CASSYQDTEAFF

v_call: TRBV4-3
d_call: NA
clone_size: NA
j_call: TRBJ1-5
cdr3_nt: TGCGCCAGCAGCCCGACTCATGCCGGGAATCAGCCCCAGCATTTT
cdr3_aa: CASSPTHAGNQPQHF

v_call: TRBV3-1/TRBV3-2
d_call: NA
clone_size: NA
j_call: TRBJ1-3
cdr3_nt: TGTGCCAGCAGCCAAGTGGAGGGGTTGTCTGGAAACACCATATATTTT
cdr3_aa: CASSQVEGLSGNTIYF

v_call: TRBV2
d_call: TRBD1
clone_size: many
j_call: TRBJ1-5
cdr3_nt: TGTGCCAGCGGGGGGATGACAGGGGTGAAACAGCCCCAGCATTTT
cdr3_aa: CASGGMTGVKQPQHF

v_call: TRBV18
d_call: NA
clone_size: NA
j_call: TRBJ1-1
cdr3_nt: TGTGCCAGCTCCCAGGACAGCTCGAACACTGAAGCTTTCTTT
cdr3_aa: CASSQDSSNTEAFF

v_call: TRBV5-6
d_call: NA
clone_size: once
j_call: TRBJ1-1
cdr3_nt: TGTGCCAGCAGCTTGGGACTCTGGATGGACACTGAAGCTTTCTTT
cdr3_aa: CASSLGLWMDTEAFF

v_call: TRBV9
d_call: NA
clone_size: few
j_call: TRBJ1-4
cdr3_nt: TGTGCCAGCAGCGTAGATGGGAGTCCTTCTGAAAAACTGTTTTTT
cdr3_aa: CASSVDGSPSEKLFF

v_call: TRBV20-1
d_call: NA
clone_size: NA
j_call: TRBJ2-3
cdr3_nt: TGCAGTGCCGAGAGGACAGATACGCAGTATTTT
cdr3_aa: CSAERTDTQYF

v_call: TRBV7-9
d_call: NA
clone_size: NA
j_call: TRBJ2-7
cdr3_nt: TGTGCCAGCAGCTTATCCGGGTTAGAGCAGTACTTC
cdr3_aa: CASSLSGLEQYF

v_call: TRBV6-2/TRBV6-3
d_call: NA
clone_size: NA
j_call: TRBJ1-1
cdr3_nt: TGTGCCAGCAGTGGCGCATGGGGCAGAGCTTTCTTT
cdr3_aa: CASSGAWGRAFF

v_call: TRBV10-2
d_call: TRBD2
clone_size: NA
j_call: TRBJ2-1
cdr3_nt: TGCGCCAGCACCCCAAGAGCGGGAGCTGGTTTAAATGAGCAGTTCTTC
cdr3_aa: CASTPRAGAGLNEQFF

v_call: TRBV6-6
d_call: NA
clone_size: NA
j_call: TRBJ2-7
cdr3_nt: TGTGCCAGCACCCCCAGGGATTCCTACGAGCAGTACTTC
cdr3_aa: CASTPRDSYEQYF

v_call: TRBV19
d_call: NA
clone_size: NA
j_call: TRBJ2-7
cdr3_nt: TGTGCCAGTAGTATGTCGGGATCTCGGGAGCAGTACTTC
cdr3_aa: CASSMSGSREQYF

v_call: TRBV19
d_call: NA
clone_size: NA
j_call: TRBJ1-5
cdr3_nt: TGTGCCAGCCAATTACGGGATTCCAATCAGCCCCAGCATTTT
cdr3_aa: CASQLRDSNQPQHF

v_call: TRBV20-1
d_call: NA
clone_size: NA
j_call: TRBJ1-5
cdr3_nt: TGCAGTGCTAGTTTTAGTTTTGAGCAGCCCCAGCATTTT
cdr3_aa: CSASFSFEQPQHF

v_call: TRBV18
d_call: NA
clone_size: NA
j_call: TRBJ1-2
cdr3_nt: TGTGCCAGCTCACCACTTGGCCGCTTCTATGGCTACACCTTC
cdr3_aa: CASSPLGRFYGYTF

v_call: TRBV28
d_call: TRBD2
clone_size: NA
j_call: TRBJ2-7
cdr3_nt: TGTGCCAGCAGCCTACTAGCGGGGAACGAGCAGTACTTC
cdr3_aa: CASSLLAGNEQYF

v_call: TRBV5-1
d_call: TRBD1
clone_size: NA
j_call: TRBJ2-3
cdr3_nt: TGCGCCAGCAGCTTGGGAGGACAGGGCACAGATACGCAGTATTTT
cdr3_aa: CASSLGGQGTDTQYF

v_call: TRBV21-1
d_call: NA
clone_size: NA
j_call: TRBJ2-2
cdr3_nt: TGTGCCAGCAGCAAACTATCCGGGGAGCTGTTTTTT
cdr3_aa: CASSKLSGELFF

v_call: TRBV5-1
d_call: TRBD2
clone_size: NA
j_call: TRBJ2-2
cdr3_nt: TGCGCCAGCAGCTTCGGACTAGCGGGAGTGGGCACCGGGGAGCTGTTTTTT
cdr3_aa: CASSFGLAGVGTGELFF

v_call: TRBV6-4
d_call: NA
clone_size: once
j_call: TRBJ1-3
cdr3_nt: TGTGCCAGCAGTGTTGTTTATACGGGTTCCTCTGGAAACACCATATATTTT
cdr3_aa: CASSVVYTGSSGNTIYF

v_call: TRBV19
d_call: NA
clone_size: NA
j_call: TRBJ1-2
cdr3_nt: TGTGCCAGTACCCCAGGTCAGGATCCTTCCTATGGCTACACCTTC
cdr3_aa: CASTPGQDPSYGYTF

v_call: TRBV4-1
d_call: TRBD1
clone_size: NA
j_call: TRBJ1-6
cdr3_nt: TGCGCCAGCAGCCGGCCAACCCGGGACAGGGGATCACCCCTCCACTTT
cdr3_aa: CASSRPTRDRGSPLHF

v_call: TRBV19
d_call: NA
clone_size: NA
j_call: TRBJ2-7
cdr3_nt: TGTGCCAGTAGGGGAGTCGGGGGATGGGACTCCTACGAGCAGTACTTC
cdr3_aa: CASRGVGGWDSYEQYF

v_call: TRBV5-4
d_call: TRBD1
clone_size: NA
j_call: TRBJ2-7
cdr3_nt: TGTGCCAGCAGCTTGGAAGGGACAGGAGCCTACGAGCAGTACTTC
cdr3_aa: CASSLEGTGAYEQYF

v_call: TRBV6-5
d_call: NA
clone_size: NA
j_call: TRBJ2-7
cdr3_nt: TGTGCCAGCAGCCGTCGTAGGCAGGTTTACGAGCAGTACTTC
cdr3_aa: CASSRRRQVYEQYF

v_call: TRBV20-1
d_call: NA
clone_size: NA
j_call: TRBJ2-7
cdr3_nt: TGCAGTGCTAAGGAGGGAGGCGAGCAGTACTTC
cdr3_aa: CSAKEGGEQYF

v_call: TRBV27
d_call: NA
clone_size: NA
j_call: TRBJ2-1
cdr3_nt: TGTGCCAGCAGCCATCAGTCCCGGGGGTACAATGAGCAGTTCTTC
cdr3_aa: CASSHQSRGYNEQFF

v_call: TRBV9
d_call: TRBD2
clone_size: NA
j_call: TRBJ2-3
cdr3_nt: TGTGCCAGCAGCCCGGTTGGAGCGGGAGGGTGGGGGAGGCAGTATTTT
cdr3_aa: CASSPVGAGGWGRQYF

v_call: TRBV7-3
d_call: NA
clone_size: NA
j_call: TRBJ2-3
cdr3_nt: TGTGCCAGCAGCTATGGGGGGAGCACAGATACGCAGTATTTT
cdr3_aa: CASSYGGSTDTQYF

v_call: TRBV19
d_call: TRBD2
clone_size: NA
j_call: TRBJ2-1
cdr3_nt: TGTGCCAGTAGAAGACTAGCGGGAGTAGATGAGCAGTTCTTC
cdr3_aa: CASRRLAGVDEQFF

v_call: TRBV6-5
d_call: TRBD1
clone_size: NA
j_call: TRBJ1-1
cdr3_nt: TGTGCCAGCAGTTCACAGGGGCTGACGACTGAAGCTTTCTTT
cdr3_aa: CASSSQGLTTEAFF

v_call: TRBV7-2
d_call: TRBD1
clone_size: NA
j_call: TRBJ2-2
cdr3_nt: TGTGCCAGCAGCTTAGTCTCTCAGGGGGCTGGAGGGGAGCTGTTTTTT
cdr3_aa: CASSLVSQGAGGELFF

v_call: TRBV7-9
d_call: NA
clone_size: NA
j_call: TRBJ1-2
cdr3_nt: TGTGCCAGCAGCTTAGCTCAGGGTTCGGGCTATGGCTACACCTTC
cdr3_aa: CASSLAQGSGYGYTF

v_call: TRBV9
d_call: TRBD1
clone_size: NA
j_call: TRBJ1-1
cdr3_nt: TGTGCCAGCAGCAAATTACAGGGGACCACTGAAGCTTTCTTT
cdr3_aa: CASSKLQGTTEAFF

v_call: TRBV6-5
d_call: NA
clone_size: NA
j_call: TRBJ1-2
cdr3_nt: TGTGCCAGCAGTTACTCGCCAGTGACGAGGGGCTACACCTTC
cdr3_aa: CASSYSPVTRGYTF

v_call: TRBV28
d_call: NA
clone_size: NA
j_call: TRBJ1-2
cdr3_nt: TGTGCCAGCAGTTTACGCGGGGTGCGCTACACCTTC
cdr3_aa: CASSLRGVRYTF

v_call: TRBV6-5
d_call: NA
clone_size: few
j_call: TRBJ1-2
cdr3_nt: TGTGCCAGCAGTTCTTTAACAGGCTCTGACTATGGCTACACCTTC
cdr3_aa: CASSSLTGSDYGYTF

v_call: TRBV9
d_call: TRBD1
clone_size: NA
j_call: TRBJ1-5
cdr3_nt: TGTGCCAGCAGCCGGACAGGGTATAGCAATCAGCCCCAGCATTTT
cdr3_aa: CASSRTGYSNQPQHF

v_call: TRBV5-1
d_call: TRBD1
clone_size: NA
j_call: TRBJ2-5
cdr3_nt: TGCGCCAGCAGCTTGAAGGGGGCGGAGACCCAGTACTTC
cdr3_aa: CASSLKGAETQYF

v_call: TRBV9
d_call: NA
clone_size: NA
j_call: TRBJ2-3
cdr3_nt: TGTGCCAGCAGCGTAGGAGTAGCAGAGGTTCGTCAGTATTTT
cdr3_aa: CASSVGVAEVRQYF

v_call: TRBV2
d_call: TRBD2
clone_size: NA
j_call: TRBJ2-3
cdr3_nt: TGTGCCAGCAGTGACCCAGCGGGGGGTTACGATACGCAGTATTTT
cdr3_aa: CASSDPAGGYDTQYF

v_call: TRBV10-1
d_call: TRBD2
clone_size: NA
j_call: TRBJ2-1
cdr3_nt: TGCGCCATCTTTTGCGGGGGACTAGCGGGGAGCTCCTACAATGAGCAGTTCTTC
cdr3_aa: CAIFCGGLAGSSYNEQFF

v_call: TRBV19
d_call: NA
clone_size: NA
j_call: TRBJ2-2
cdr3_nt: TGTGCCAGTAGTATCCCCAGGGCGAGGAACGGGGAGCTGTTTTTT
cdr3_aa: CASSIPRARNGELFF

v_call: TRBV28
d_call: NA
clone_size: once
j_call: TRBJ1-2
cdr3_nt: TGTGCCAGCAGTGACAGAATTGGCTACACCTTC
cdr3_aa: CASSDRIGYTF

v_call: TRBV11-2
d_call: TRBD2
clone_size: NA
j_call: TRBJ2-5
cdr3_nt: TGTGCCAGCAGCGACATAGCGGGAGGGGAGACCCAGTACTTC
cdr3_aa: CASSDIAGGETQYF

v_call: TRBV21-1
d_call: NA
clone_size: once
j_call: TRBJ2-7
cdr3_nt: TGTGCCAGCAGCAAAGCCCCGGGACACCTCTACGAGCAGTACTTC
cdr3_aa: CASSKAPGHLYEQYF

v_call: TRBV30
d_call: NA
clone_size: once
j_call: TRBJ1-1
cdr3_nt: TGTGCCTGGAGACCTCTCCGTGGGGCAGGGTGGAACACTGAAGCTTTCTTT
cdr3_aa: CAWRPLRGAGWNTEAFF

v_call: TRBV7-6
d_call: TRBD1
clone_size: NA
j_call: TRBJ1-4
cdr3_nt: TGTGCCAGCAGCTTGGGGGACAGAGTTAATGAAAAACTGTTTTTT
cdr3_aa: CASSLGDRVNEKLFF